This T cell receptor beta chain was found in a study of molecular identifiers for immune sequencing clone quantification (dated by TCRdb to 2017 to 2018). Regarding the research as a whole: For a replicate experiment, RNA from roughly 18,000 or 92,000 naive CD8 T cells was divided into five aliquots, of which four were sequenced. This methods study benchmarked molecular-identifier clustering-based TCR repertoire sequencing (MIDCIRS) and TCR RNA copy counting, using CD8 T cells to do so. On the study overall, not on this receptor specifically: Spiked-in Jurkat TCR RNA equal to a single cell's worth was reported to be detectable even within 1,200,000 naive CD8 T cells. Modeling estimated about three recovered TCR RNA copies per cell, compared with about ten by digital PCR, which implies about 30% capture efficiency. Clones above 20 RNA copies held over 99% of molecules in CMV-specific effector cells but under 1% in naive cells. The sizes of highly expanded clones could end up underestimated when identical TCR molecules share a barcode. When barcode sub-clustering was omitted, TCR diversity was inflated by chimeric consensus sequences, with chimeras reaching as high as 47%. Naive libraries contained spiked-in Jurkat TCR RNA (approximately ten copies' worth), which is not part of the donor repertoire.

This clonotype was counted many times. No antigen is known for it. No much larger clone exists at a distance of one base, and base qualities are not known. Naive CD8 T cell libraries were made from about 21,000 to 970,000 sorted cells using 10%, 30% or 50% of purified RNA. Naive CD8 T cells, defined as CD8+CD4-CCR7+CD45RA+, were FACS-sorted into RLT Plus buffer on a BD FACSAria II. Detection sensitivity was tested by spiking Jurkat RNA equal to some 10 TCR copies' worth into samples containing about 20,000-1,000,000 naive CD8 T cells. CD8 T cells were enriched with RosetteSep CD8+ T Cell Enrichment Cocktail and Ficoll-Paque, followed by ACK red cell lysis. The CDR3 runs 13 residues from the cysteine to the phenylalanine. Left in the record is the CDR3 DNA by itself, 39 bases read in frame from the first base. V and J are truncated by 2 bases and 0 bases respectively, leaving an intervening sequence of 7 bases. CDR1 and CDR2 are read off the germline V gene as SQVTM and ANQGSEA.

Library generation was performed with PCR. The run used a NextSeq 500. Bulk TCR libraries were made following a previously described method, with the TCR primers given in Table S5. The Qiagen AllPrep DNA/RNA kit was used to purify total RNA. Before any analysis, reads coming from multiple sequencing runs of the same library were combined into one pool. The published analysis was carried out like this. Reads were retained only if an exact TCR constant sequence was present, and the retained reads were trimmed to 150 nt and grouped according to their 12-nt molecular barcodes. Within each barcode group, reads were sub-clustered at a 15% Levenshtein threshold, and quality-weighted consensus sequences were built per RNA molecule. Non-functional sequences were filtered out, along with any lower-count sequence sitting one edit away from another sequence. Based on a fit of two negative binomial distributions, barcode sub-clusters having less than 20% of the maximum read count were discarded. TCRdb's own reprocessing of the public reads used fastp at Q25 and MiXCR and kept productive beta chains. Entries that share a CDR3 protein sequence are merged under the most common genes and DNA. The V and J calls reflect TCRdb's pipeline rather than the authors' work. The sample includes approximately 680,000 distinct CDR3 sequences, with about 25% observed a single time. The ten largest clones capture about 0.81% of the sample.

The chain links TRBV29-1 with TRBJ1-2; a tentative D call is TRBD1 (6 bases match). The sequence derives from a human donor in good health. Some libraries in this study had Jurkat cell RNA spiked in. Sequenced sample: naive CD8+ T cells from blood, with Jurkat cell RNA spiked in. The meaning of the sample's cell subset or site label: FACS-sorted CD8+CD4-CCR7+CD45RA+ naive T cells. The DNA is TGCAGCGTTGAAACAGGGACTAACTATGGCTACACCTTC. It translates as CSVETGTNYGYTF.